What follows is one T cell receptor beta chain and its context. The antigen is not known. The record originates from a study of CD8 T cells in ankylosing spondylitis. Study-level findings and limits: Previous work reported some of these motif variants in the synovial fluid and blood of reactive arthritis. Disease-linked clones were found to be CD8+ and relatively rare in peripheral blood. It appeared that ankylosing spondylitis blood was characterized by a TCR beta motif of several highly homologous variants. The clones that were linked to disease were reported to be significantly enriched in matched synovial fluid samples from ankylosing spondylitis patients.

Researchers built TCR beta libraries using quantitative 5'-RACE with molecular barcodes. TCRdb recomputed calls from the 5' RACE reads with MiXCR, one row per CDR3 protein. The sample has almost 400,000 distinct CDR3 sequences; approximately 20% are singletons. The sample was blood, either unsorted or a sorted T cell fraction (not recorded which). The clonotype originates from a male donor with ankylosing spondylitis.

The CDR3 loop reads CASRLLSEATGELFF. In DNA, the CDR3 is TGCGCCAGCAGACTCTTATCAGAAGCCACCGGGGAGCTGTTTTTT. The rearrangement joins TRBV5-1 to TRBJ2-2; D remains unclear. The CDR3 runs to 15 residues. The germline V and J ends were trimmed by 5 bases and 4 bases, with 15 bases remaining between them. Germline loops: CDR1 SGHRS, CDR2 YFSETQ.